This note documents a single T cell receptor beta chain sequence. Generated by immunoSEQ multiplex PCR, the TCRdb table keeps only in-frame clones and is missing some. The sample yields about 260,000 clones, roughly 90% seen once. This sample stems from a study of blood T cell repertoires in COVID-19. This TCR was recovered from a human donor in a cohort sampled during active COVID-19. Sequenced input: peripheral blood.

The chain's CDR3 is CASSAGSFDEQFF. The CDR3 DNA is TGTGCCAGCAGCGCCGGGTCGTTTGATGAGCAGTTCTTC. The rearrangement links TRBV7-2 to TRBJ2-1, with D unresolved. The germline CDR1 and CDR2 sequences are SGHTA and FQGNSA. The V end was cut by 5 bases, the J end by 8 bases, with 13 bases between. The CDR3 extends over 13 amino acids.